This T cell receptor beta chain was sequenced in a study of cytomegalovirus exposure and HLA in healthy donors. General study findings and limits: Reports state that TCR beta sequences accurately predicted most subjects' HLA-A and HLA-B alleles.

Amplification used 60 Vbeta primers and 13 Jbeta primers. Clones were read by immunoSEQ multiplex PCR, and TCRdb kept only the in-frame ones, dropping some. The repertoire has about 140,000 clones, 80% of them found once; the top ten carry 4.5%. The V end was cut by 2 bases, the J end by 2 bases, with 11 bases between. The CDR3 extends over 14 amino acids. Per germline, CDR1 SQVTM and CDR2 ANQGSEA. A remark on this clone: As yet, its antigen is unknown.

The chain uses TRBV29-1 and TRBJ2-3, with D perhaps TRBD1 (6 bases). Sequencing was carried out using PBMCs. The receptor comes from a man aged 40-49 years in good health and CMV-seronegative. The CDR3 DNA follows: TGCAGCGTTGAATCAGGGGATTACACAGATACGCAGTATTTT. This translates into CSVESGDYTDTQYF.